This paragraph covers one TCR beta chain sequence. Its recognized antigen is unknown. Per-base quality was not reported, and no clone a single base away is much larger than it. These data originate in a study of shared clonotypes between healthy human individuals (TCRdb year 2020). As for the study more broadly: Three men and two women, aged 18 to 49 years, made up the cohort. For each donor, three plates each were used for CD4 naive and CD4 memory, two plates were used for CD8 naive, and one plate was used for CD8 memory. Blood TCR repertoires of four to six healthy adults were deeply sequenced to estimate repertoire size and the extent of clonotype sharing between individuals. Different laboratories and diverse techniques were used to prepare libraries and sequence TCR repertoires, to increase sequencing depth and limit assay-specific biases. Leukapheresis yielded between about 0.8 and 9.5 billion PBMCs per donor.

The CDR3 contains 13 residues, cysteine and phenylalanine counted. Left in the record is the CDR3 DNA by itself, 39 bases read in frame from the first base. V loses 2 bases of germline sequence and J loses 9 bases, and the interval between the two ends is 11 bases. From a lookup of the germline V gene (reference sequence), CDR1 and CDR2 are MNHEY and SMNVEV. Using the deep immunoSEQ assay, multiplex PCR amplified TCR CDR3 regions from genomic DNA. Genomic DNA extracted from each cell subset was distributed evenly over all wells of several immunoSEQ 96-well plates, and each plate served as one replicate. For sorted subsets, each replicate PCR was loaded with 150 to 250 ng genomic DNA, equivalent to approximately 27,000 T cell genomes. The purified libraries were quantified using a Qubit 3.0 fluorometer, sized with a Bioanalyzer 2100, and then quantified again using the KAPA Library Quantification kit. A separate single-read 150-cycle Illumina NextSeq 550 flow cell was used to sequence each immunoSEQ 96-well plate. The original methods were these. Because the immunoSEQ output held only junctional sequences and lacked quality scores, the filtering could not match the filtering applied to full-length reads. To assign V/J genes and CDR3, sequences were annotated using PyIR, a Python wrapper for IgBLAST v1.9, with IMGT germline references. Reads were filtered out if the reads had weak V/J assignments (E-value above 1e-6), no CDR3, stop codons, out-of-frame junctions, or ambiguous translated residues. V3J clonotypes were defined as sequences sharing the same inferred V gene, J gene, and CDR3 amino acid sequence. Percentage overlap between repertoires was computed as shared unique clonotypes divided by the size of the smaller repertoire. Richness of each repertoire was evaluated using RTK rarefaction, the Chao1 estimator, and Recon v2.1 estimates of unobserved clonotypes. For all TCRbeta clonotypes obtained by the gDNA method from several donors, generation probabilities were computed with OLGA. TCRdb mirrors the immuneACCESS table, restricted to in-frame sequences. Some clones are absent from its copies; in checked studies, under half trace to an unresolved V gene, and the reason for the others is unknown. The DNA gave D and trimming, while V, J and clone size come from that table. The sample table contains roughly 2,000,000 clones; only one count was recorded for over 85% of them. The ten largest clonotypes hold roughly 1% of the sample.

Study-wide conclusions, independent of this receptor: Pairwise subsampling led to the expectation that sequencing depth would affect the degree of clonotype sharing among donors. Rarefaction of sorted-subset datasets indicated incomplete sequencing despite the large sequencing depth. Higher generation probabilities were observed for clonotypes shared by all four sorted-subset donors than for non-shared clonotypes. The genetic and exposure-history diversity represented was limited by the small number of donors. When a handful of donors were compared, the shared fraction of clonotypes was about 5.5% for naive CD4, 3.5% for naive CD8, roughly 2.5% for memory CD4, and around 0.4% for memory CD8. Sampling was restricted to blood, and TCR repertoires in tissues likely differ from the TCR repertoires found in blood. Naive subsets generally had larger estimated clonotype richness than memory subsets did.

For the CD8 naive samples, CD45RO-negative cells were positively selected for CCR7, yielding a CD45RA+CCR7+ population from which TemRA cells were excluded. The donors were healthy, HIV-negative adults who had no recently reported acute infections or vaccinations. All donors were Caucasian adults living in Nashville, Tennessee, USA. Blood was collected by leukapheresis, and PBMCs were isolated by Ficoll-Histopaque density gradient centrifugation and then cryopreserved in liquid nitrogen vapor phase. Analytical flow cytometry was used to check the purity and quantity of every magnetically sorted T cell population. From each sorted fraction, genomic DNA was isolated and quantified by UV absorbance on a Nanodrop 2000c.

The receptor was isolated from a man younger than 35 in good health. This chain joins TRBV27 to TRBJ1-5, with an unclear D gene assignment. Sequencing input: naive CD8+ T cells sorted from blood. Interpreted using the paper, the cell subset or site label stands for: CD45RA+CCR7+. The nucleotide sequence reads TGTGCCAGCAGTTTAGGCCGGTCAGGGCCCCAGCATTTT. Its coded protein is CASSLGRSGPQHF.